This passage covers 9 T cell receptor beta chains from one sample sequenced in a study of blood T cell repertoires in COVID-19. Here immunoSEQ multiplex PCR was the method, and the copy in TCRdb shows in-frame clones only, minus some. The data hold roughly 670,000 clones, with 80% to 90% observed a single time. The material sequenced was peripheral blood. All receptors derive from a young woman with acute or convalescent COVID-19.

In the case of this clone: The sample has other DNA sequences that encode this CDR3 too. The rearrangement joins TRBV6-5 to TRBJ1-2; TRBD1 might be the D (6 bases). Germline V gene lookup returns CDR1 MNHEY and CDR2 SVGAGI. This CDR3 has 14 amino acids. The V end was cut by 0 bases, the J end by 5 bases, with 10 bases between. This chain's CDR3 is CASSYSDRLYGYTF. CDR3 DNA sequence: TGTGCCAGCAGTTACTCGGACAGACTTTATGGCTACACCTTC.

The rearrangement joins TRBV5-4 to TRBJ1-5; no reliable D call. Deletions cut 2 bases from V and 4 bases from J, with 7 bases between. This CDR3 region has 13 residues. Germline CDR1 is SGHNT and CDR2 is YYREEE (reference sequence). Here the CDR3 reads CASSFFGNQPQHF. The CDR3 DNA reads as TGTGCCAGCAGCTTTTTCGGGAATCAGCCCCAGCATTTT.

This clone has just one count. The chain has TRBV6-6 and TRBJ1-5; 8 bases are shared with TRBD1. The CDR3 contains 19 residues. The junction had 15 bases not matched to a gene; V was cut back by 5 bases and J by 0 bases. The germline V gene encodes CDR1 MNHNY and CDR2 SVGAGI (reference sequence). The CDR3 loop is CASSRSGGAGGYSNQPQHF. CDR3 nucleotides: TGTGCCAGCAGTAGATCAGGGGGCGCGGGGGGGTATAGCAATCAGCCCCAGCATTTT.

The gene calls are TRBV19 and TRBJ2-7, with D possibly being TRBD1 (5 bases). Looked up from germline, CDR1 is LNHDA and CDR2 is SQIVND (reference sequence). With 7 bases removed from V and 4 bases from J, the gap between germline ends came to 8 bases. The CDR3 runs to 11 residues. DNA of the CDR3: TGTGCCAGTACGCAGGGTTACGAGCAGTACTTC. It codes for CASTQGYEQYF.

On this clone itself: This specimen includes other DNA sequences encoding the same CDR3. This chain links TRBV5-1 with TRBJ2-7; the match to TRBD1 covers 10 bases. The CDR3 extends over 15 amino acids. The trim removed 3 bases at V and 3 bases at J, leaving 6 bases unmatched. From germline, CDR1 is SGHRS and CDR2 YFSETQ. The CDR3 coding sequence is TGCGCCAGCAGCTCGACCGGGACAGGGGTCTACGAGCAGTACTTC. Its protein product is CASSSTGTGVYEQYF.

V gene TRBV24-1 combines with J gene TRBJ2-2, with unresolved D. V lost 1 base, J lost 2 bases, and 10 bases lay in between. Germline CDR1 KGHDR, CDR2 SFDVKD. The CDR3 runs to 16 residues. CDR3 amino acids: CATSDFNHRNTGELFF. In DNA form, the CDR3 reads TGTGCCACCAGTGATTTCAACCATAGAAACACCGGGGAGCTGTTTTTT.

The J gene is TRBJ1-2, the V gene TRBV5-6, with D perhaps matching TRBD1 (5 bases). V lost 5 bases and J 1 base, leaving 18 bases between the germline ends. The CDR3 has 16 amino acids. Looked up from germline, CDR1 is SGHDT and CDR2 is YYEEEE. In DNA, the CDR3 is TGTGCCAGCAGAGGGGAGGTAGGGGTTTTTAACTATGGCTACACCTTC. This translates into CASRGEVGVFNYGYTF. Based on the CDR3 plus reference TRBV5-6 and TRBJ1-2, the full variable domain is DAGVTQSPTHLIKTRGQQVTLRCSPKSGHDTVSWYQQALGQGPQFIFQYYEEEERQRGNFPDRFSGHQFPNYSSELNVNALLLGDSALYLCASRGEVGVFNYGYTFGSGTRLTVV.

The chain links TRBV5-3 to TRBJ1-2, with 12 nucleotides matching TRBD1. TRBV5-3 is an ORF, with its function uncertain. V shed 4 bases and J 9 bases; nucleotides not matched to a gene: 16. The CDR3 is 17 residues long. The CDR3 DNA reads TGTGCCAGAAGCCTCCCCCTCCCGGGACAGGGGGCGCTGAGCTACACCTTC. It encodes CARSLPLPGQGALSYTF.

This chain joins TRBV5-4 and TRBJ1-1; D gene uncertain. CDR1 is SGHNT and CDR2 is YYREEE in the germline V gene (reference sequence). There are 11 residues in the CDR3. CDR3 coding DNA: TGTGCGGGCGGTGGAGGCACTGAAGCTTTCTTT. Protein: CAGGGGTEAFF.